This is a list of T cell receptor beta chains from one sample in a study of T cell responses to AZD1222 COVID-19 vaccine. Produced via immunoSEQ multiplex PCR; TCRdb's table is partial and in-frame only. Among about 84,000 clones listed, 87% were seen once. The sample here was peripheral blood, taken on day 0 of AZD1222 vaccination. Receptors originate from an adult in good health. CDR3s leave out the opening cysteine and the closing phenylalanine or tryptophan.

J gene: TRBJ2-5
V gene: TRBV7-2
CDR3 protein: ASRAGDIQETQY

J gene: TRBJ1-2
V gene: TRBV2
CDR3 protein: ASSDHRNYGYT

J gene: TRBJ2-7
V gene: TRBV18
CDR3 protein: ASSRLGGVRNEQY

J gene: TRBJ2-3
V gene: TRBV19
CDR3 protein: ASRPREPSDTQY

J gene: TRBJ1-6
V gene: TRBV28
CDR3 protein: ASSSGQGASYNSPLH

J gene: TRBJ1-5
V gene: TRBV2
CDR3 protein: ASSEALRLYNQPQH

J gene: TRBJ2-1
V gene: TRBV4-1
CDR3 protein: ASSQDFAGLNEQF

J gene: TRBJ2-7
V gene: TRBV18
CDR3 protein: ASSPSRVHEQY

J gene: TRBJ1-2
V gene: TRBV7-8
CDR3 protein: ASSLVSIDSIGYT

J gene: TRBJ2-2
V gene: TRBV7-6
CDR3 protein: ASNQGNTGELF

J gene: TRBJ2-1
V gene: TRBV9
CDR3 protein: ASSAELAGGGNEQF

J gene: TRBJ1-2
V gene: TRBV7-9
CDR3 protein: ASSSNTGDGANYGYT

J gene: TRBJ1-6
V gene: TRBV6-5
CDR3 protein: ASNKVNNSPLH

J gene: TRBJ1-5
V gene: TRBV6-6
CDR3 protein: ASSYPGAANQPQH

J gene: TRBJ1-1
V gene: TRBV5-5
CDR3 protein: ASSFIGPGHLNTEAF

J gene: TRBJ1-6
V gene: TRBV3-1/TRBV3-2
CDR3 protein: ASSQDFAWEQTNNSPLH

J gene: TRBJ2-1
V gene: TRBV11-1
CDR3 protein: ASSLKTSVYNEQF